This T cell receptor beta chain was identified during a study of blood T cell repertoires in COVID-19. At the level of the study: Italy, Spain and the United States were the sources of the convalescent and acute COVID-19 samples. The cDNA or gDNA used as material had been derived from T cells, B-cell-depleted T cells, or PBMCs.

V was clipped by 0 bases and J by 9 bases, with 15 bases between them. The CDR3 is made up of 15 amino acids. Per germline, CDR1 SGHAT and CDR2 FQNNGV. As handled by the study authors: Estimates of nucleated cell counts were drawn from the amplification of reference gene primers. The method was immunoSEQ multiplex PCR; TCRdb's version includes in-frame clones alone and lacks a portion of them. The V and J calls and clone size were taken over from that table, and D and trimming were inferred from the DNA. The table shows some 150,000 clones, with 87% occurring only once. This clone has only one observation.

The rearrangement links TRBV11-2 to TRBJ2-1, with D hard to call. Sample: peripheral blood. The sequence came from a woman aged 60-75 years who had recovered from COVID-19. This CDR3 reads CASSLDLVPAGEQFF. The CDR3 DNA sequence: TGTGCCAGCAGCTTAGACTTAGTCCCAGCAGGTGAGCAGTTCTTC.